This TCR beta chain was documented in a study of T cell clones after liver transplantation. About the research overall: Post-transplant blood was tracked for graft-donor-reactive T cell clones identified in a pre-transplant mixed lymphocyte reaction. Graft-donor-reactive sequences were compared with third-party-reactive TCRbeta sequences from pre-transplant mixed lymphocyte reactions.

Clones were sequenced by immunoSEQ multiplex PCR, and TCRdb holds only the in-frame ones, with some missing. The sample has tens of thousands of clones, roughly 71% seen once. This clone was detected only a few times. The source material was CD4+ T cells from blood, sampled at the 22-month timepoint. The sequence was collected from a human patient who received a liver transplant. The graft donor may account for some of the T cells.

The chain's CDR3 is CASSQDWGNYGYTF. The CDR3 bases are TGTGCCAGCAGCCAAGACTGGGGGAACTATGGCTACACCTTC. The rearrangement uses TRBV14 and TRBJ1-2; a weak D match, TRBD1 (5 bases). The CDR3 loop spans 14 amino acids. Germline CDR1 reads SGHDN; CDR2 reads FVKESK. V was shortened by 0 bases and J by 2 bases, with 7 bases between the two germline ends.